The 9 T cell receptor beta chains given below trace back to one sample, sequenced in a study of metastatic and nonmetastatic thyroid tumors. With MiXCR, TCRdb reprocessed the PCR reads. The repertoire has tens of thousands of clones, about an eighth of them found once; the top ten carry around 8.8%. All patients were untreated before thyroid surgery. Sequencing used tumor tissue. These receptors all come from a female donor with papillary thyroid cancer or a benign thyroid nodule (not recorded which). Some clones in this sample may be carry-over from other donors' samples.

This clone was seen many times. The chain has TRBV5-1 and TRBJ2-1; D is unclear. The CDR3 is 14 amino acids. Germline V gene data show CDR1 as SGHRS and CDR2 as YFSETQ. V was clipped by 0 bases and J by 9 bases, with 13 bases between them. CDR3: CASSLEAGLPEQFF. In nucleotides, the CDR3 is TGCGCCAGCAGCTTGGAAGCCGGCCTACCTGAGCAGTTCTTC.

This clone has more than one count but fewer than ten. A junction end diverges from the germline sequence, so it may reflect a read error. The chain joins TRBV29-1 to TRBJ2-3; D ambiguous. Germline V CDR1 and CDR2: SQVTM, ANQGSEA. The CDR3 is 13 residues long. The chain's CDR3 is CSAECPPPDTQYF. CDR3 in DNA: TGCAGCGCTGAATGTCCACCTCCAGATACGCAGTATTTT.

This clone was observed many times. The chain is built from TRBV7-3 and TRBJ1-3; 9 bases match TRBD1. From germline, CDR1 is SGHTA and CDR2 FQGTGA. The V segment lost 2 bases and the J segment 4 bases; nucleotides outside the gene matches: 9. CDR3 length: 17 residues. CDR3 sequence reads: CASSLLPGQGTGNTIYF. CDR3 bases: TGTGCCAGCAGCTTATTGCCGGGACAGGGCACAGGAAACACCATATATTTT.

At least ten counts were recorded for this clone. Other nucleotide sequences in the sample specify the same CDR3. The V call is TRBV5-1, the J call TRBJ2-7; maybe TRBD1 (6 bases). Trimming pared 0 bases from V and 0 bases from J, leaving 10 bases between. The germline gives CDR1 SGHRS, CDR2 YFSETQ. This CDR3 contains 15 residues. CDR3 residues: CASSLGGLSSYEQYF. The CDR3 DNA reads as TGCGCCAGCAGCTTGGGGGGGCTAAGCTCCTACGAGCAGTACTTC.

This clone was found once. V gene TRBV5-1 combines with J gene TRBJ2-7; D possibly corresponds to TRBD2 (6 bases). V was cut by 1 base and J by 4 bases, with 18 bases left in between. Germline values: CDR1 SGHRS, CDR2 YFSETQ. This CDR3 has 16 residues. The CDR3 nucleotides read TGCGCCAGCAGCTTGTGTCCAGGACTACGGGAGTACGAGCAGTACTTC. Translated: CASSLCPGLREYEQYF. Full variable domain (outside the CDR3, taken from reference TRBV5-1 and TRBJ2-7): KAGVTQTPRYLIKTRGQQVTLSCSPISGHRSVSWYQQTPGQGLQFLFEYFSETQRNKGNFPGRFSGRQFSNSRSEMNVSTLELGDSALYLCASSLCPGLREYEQYFGPGTRLTVT.

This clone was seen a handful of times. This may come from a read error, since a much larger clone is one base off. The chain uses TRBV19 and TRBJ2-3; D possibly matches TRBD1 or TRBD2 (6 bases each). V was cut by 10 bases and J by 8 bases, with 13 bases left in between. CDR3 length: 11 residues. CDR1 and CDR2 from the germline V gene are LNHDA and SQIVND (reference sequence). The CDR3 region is CANKQGGTQYF. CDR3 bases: TGTGCCAACAAACAGGGAGGTACGCAGTATTTT.

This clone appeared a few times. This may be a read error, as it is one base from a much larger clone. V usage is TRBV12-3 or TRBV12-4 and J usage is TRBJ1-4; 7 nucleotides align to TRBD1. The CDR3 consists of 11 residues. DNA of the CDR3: TGTGCCTGCAGCCGGGACAGAAAACTGTTTTTT. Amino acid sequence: CACSRDRKLFF.

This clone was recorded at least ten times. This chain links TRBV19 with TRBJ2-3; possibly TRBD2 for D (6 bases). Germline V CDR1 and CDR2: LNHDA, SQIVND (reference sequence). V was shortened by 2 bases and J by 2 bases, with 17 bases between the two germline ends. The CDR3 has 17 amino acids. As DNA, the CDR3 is TGTGCCAGTAGTATACTTGCGAGACTAGGACCCACAGATACGCAGTATTTT. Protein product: CASSILARLGPTDTQYF.

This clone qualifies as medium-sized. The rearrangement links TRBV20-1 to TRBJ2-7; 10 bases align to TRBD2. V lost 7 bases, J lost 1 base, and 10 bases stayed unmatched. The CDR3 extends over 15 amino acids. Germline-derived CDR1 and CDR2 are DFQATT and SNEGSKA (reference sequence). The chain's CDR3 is CSVSPLAGVSYEQYF. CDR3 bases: TGCAGTGTCTCCCCCCTAGCGGGAGTTTCCTACGAGCAGTACTTC.